This T cell receptor (beta chain) emerged from a study of response to subunit inactivated influenza vaccine. V lost 4 bases, J lost 9 bases, and 11 bases lay in between. The CDR3 totals 12 residues. CDR1 is SGHTA and CDR2 is FQGNSA in the germline V gene. This clonotype turned up a few times. TCRdb ran MiXCR on the RT-PCR reads and lists one entry per CDR3 protein. The table records about 650,000 distinct CDR3 sequences, about 15% of them present only once. The sequence was collected from a man between 45 and 60 years old who received an inactivated influenza vaccine. Sequencing was performed on PBMCs from blood, taken roughly 13 days after vaccination. V gene TRBV7-2 combines with J gene TRBJ2-3; D is perhaps TRBD2 (6 bases). CDR3 loop: CASSSPGLTQYF. DNA for the CDR3: TGTGCCAGCAGCTCCCCGGGACTCACGCAGTATTTT.